This passage covers 13 T cell receptor beta chains from one sample sequenced in a study of shared clonotypes between healthy human individuals. Here immunoSEQ multiplex PCR was the method, and the copy in TCRdb shows in-frame clones only, minus some. Altogether hundreds of thousands of clones are present, almost 97% being singletons, with the ten largest covering approximately 0.06%. Sequencing input: naive CD4+ T cells sorted from blood. The sample's subset: CD45RA+ positively selected. The receptor set was obtained from a woman younger than 45 in good health.

The rearrangement links TRBV14 to TRBJ1-2, with 8 bases matching TRBD1. V dropped 1 base and J dropped 5; count of bases not matched to a gene: 9. CDR3 length: 16 amino acids. CDR1 and CDR2 (germline): SGHDN, FVKESK. This chain's CDR3 is CASSQGDKRTGYGYTF. The CDR3 nucleotides read TGTGCCAGCAGCCAAGGGGACAAACGGACAGGGTATGGCTACACCTTC.

This chain connects TRBV18 to TRBJ2-5; possible D gene TRBD1, 5 bases. Trimming took off 3 bases at V and 5 bases at J, with 16 bases between the two ends. Germline V lookup: CDR1 KGHSH, CDR2 LQKENI. The CDR3 has 15 residues. Here the CDR3 DNA reads TGTGCCAGCTCACCTCCGTTGCAGGGATCGGAGACCCAGTACTTC. This translates into CASSPPLQGSETQYF.

The V gene is TRBV28, the J gene TRBJ1-2; weak D call: TRBD1 (5 bases). Germline V gene lookup returns CDR1 MDHEN and CDR2 SYDVKM. The V end was cut by 7 bases, the J end by 4 bases, with 10 bases between. This CDR3 is 12 amino acids long. This CDR3 reads CASIGGTYGYTF. The CDR3 nucleotides read TGTGCCAGCATCGGGGGGACCTATGGCTACACCTTC.

This chain joins TRBV30 and TRBJ2-2; 13 nucleotides agree with TRBD2. Germline assignment: CDR1 GTSNPN and CDR2 SVGIG (reference sequence). The trim removed 0 bases at V and 6 bases at J, leaving 1 base unmatched. This CDR3 has 15 amino acids. CDR3 coding DNA: TGTGCCTGGAGTGTAGGGACTAGCGGGGCCGGGGAGCTGTTTTTT. It is translated as CAWSVGTSGAGELFF.

The gene calls are TRBV27 and TRBJ1-2; TRBD1 is a possible D gene (5 bases). The CDR3 length is 15 residues. V was cut by 4 bases and J by 5 bases, with 17 bases left in between. Germline values: CDR1 MNHEY, CDR2 SMNVEV (reference sequence). CDR3 coding DNA: TGTGCCAGCAGTTCCGCCTTAGGACACACTTATGGCTACACCTTC. It specifies CASSSALGHTYGYTF.

V and J are TRBV15 and TRBJ2-7, with 15 nucleotides matching TRBD2. Germline CDR1 LNHNV, CDR2 YYDKDF (reference sequence). The CDR3 loop spans 20 amino acids. The junction had 13 bases not matched to a gene; V was cut back by 2 bases and J by 2 bases. CDR3 protein: CATSRSLTPGLAGGPYEQYF. The CDR3, as DNA: TGTGCCACCAGCAGATCACTGACCCCCGGACTAGCGGGAGGGCCCTACGAGCAGTACTTC.

A note on this clone: Distinct nucleotide sequences in the sample also encode this CDR3. V gene TRBV28 combines with J gene TRBJ1-1, with no clear D. The CDR3 contains 11 residues. The germline CDR1 and CDR2 sequences are MDHEN and SYDVKM. The germline V and J ends were trimmed by 7 bases and 1 base, with 4 bases remaining between them. The DNA for the CDR3 is TGTGCCAGCACAGGGAACACTGAAGCTTTCTTT. Its translation: CASTGNTEAFF.

The V and J genes are TRBV7-3 and TRBJ2-5; possible D gene TRBD2, 5 bases. V lost 2 bases and J 4 bases, leaving 14 bases between the germline ends. This CDR3 region has 15 residues. The germline gives CDR1 SGHTA, CDR2 FQGTGA. In DNA form, the CDR3 reads TGTGCCAGCAGCTTAGTAGGTGGTGGGAGAGAGACCCAGTACTTC. Its translation: CASSLVGGGRETQYF.

The chain has TRBV19 and TRBJ2-4; 10 nucleotides match TRBD2. Germline lookup yields CDR1 LNHDA and CDR2 SQIVND (reference sequence). The J segment lost 11 bases and the V segment lost 6 bases, leaving 7 bases of the junction unmatched. This CDR3 contains 13 residues. CDR3 amino acids: CASSQAGGVLQYF. Here the CDR3 DNA reads TGTGCCAGTAGCCAAGCGGGGGGGGTCCTTCAGTACTTC.

CDR3 coding DNA: TGTGCCAGCAGCTTAGGAGTAAGCGGGACAGATAATTCACCCCTCCACTTT. Its translation is CASSLGVSGTDNSPLHF. V gene TRBV7-9 combines with J gene TRBJ1-6; 7 nucleotides align to TRBD1. J gave up 5 bases and V 1 base, and 8 bases lay outside the gene matches. The CDR3 consists of 17 residues. The germline V gene has CDR1 SEHNR and CDR2 FQNEAQ (reference sequence).

The rearrangement uses TRBV25-1 and TRBJ2-3, with 10 bases that match TRBD2. Germline values: CDR1 MGHDK, CDR2 SYGVNS. Trimming removed 5 bases from V and 2 bases from J; junction bases left unmatched: 13. The CDR3 has 18 amino acids. In nucleotides, the CDR3 is TGTGCCAGCAGTCCAAGGATGGGGACTAGCGTGATCACAGATACGCAGTATTTT. It codes for CASSPRMGTSVITDTQYF.

A single count supports this clone. The rearrangement joins TRBV10-2 to TRBJ2-2, with D hard to call. The germline gives CDR1 WSHSY, CDR2 SAAADI. Between the trimmed V and J ends, which lost 7 bases and 2 bases, there was a span of 14 bases. The CDR3 sequence is 15 residues long. DNA of the CDR3: TGCGCCAGCACGGGCGAGGTCTCAAACACCGGGGAGCTGTTTTTT. The encoded protein is CASTGEVSNTGELFF.

The CDR3 DNA reads TGTGCCAGCAGTTTAACCCAGCTCAATGAGCAGTTCTTC. Translated: CASSLTQLNEQFF. The chain is built from TRBV28 and TRBJ2-1; D unresolved. The length of the CDR3 is 13 residues. V lost 2 bases and J lost 6, with 8 bases in between. CDR1 MDHEN and CDR2 SYDVKM come from the germline V gene.